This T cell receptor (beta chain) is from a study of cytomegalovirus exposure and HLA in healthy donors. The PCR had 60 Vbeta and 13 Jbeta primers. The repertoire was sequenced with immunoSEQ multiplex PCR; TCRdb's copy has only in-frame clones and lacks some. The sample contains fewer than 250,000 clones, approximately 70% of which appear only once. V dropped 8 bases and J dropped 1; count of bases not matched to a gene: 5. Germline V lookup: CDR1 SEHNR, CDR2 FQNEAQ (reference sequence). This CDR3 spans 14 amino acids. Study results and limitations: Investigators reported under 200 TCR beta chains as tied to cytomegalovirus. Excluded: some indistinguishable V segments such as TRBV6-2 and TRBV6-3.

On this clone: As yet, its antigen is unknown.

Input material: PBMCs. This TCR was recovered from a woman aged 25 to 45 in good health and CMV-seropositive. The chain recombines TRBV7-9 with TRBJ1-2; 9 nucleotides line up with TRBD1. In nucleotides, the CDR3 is TGTGCCAGCCTGGGACAGGGTGGTAACTATGGCTACACCTTC. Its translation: CASLGQGGNYGYTF.